The clone carrying this T cell receptor beta chain has at least ten counts. The target antigen is unknown. This specimen belongs to a study of spatial heterogeneity in lung cancer. Broader study findings: Tumor mutation counts were tracked by expanded intratumoral alpha and beta TCR counts.

The time point: sample taken at primary tumor resection. Donors were over 70 untreated early-stage non-small cell lung cancer patients. Unsorted whole RNA samples from tumor, nontumor lung or frozen PBMC were sequenced. Using its own MiXCR run on the 5' RACE reads, TCRdb lists one record per CDR3 protein. This table has about 16,000 distinct CDR3 sequences, 6.8% appearing once. The sequence was obtained from a female donor with early-stage non-small cell lung cancer. Sequenced material: lung tumor tissue, taken at surgery.

The CDR3 protein is CSVSDRRANNYGYTF. CDR3 coding DNA: TGCAGTGTTTCGGACCGACGAGCGAATAACTATGGCTACACCTTC. V and J are TRBV20-1 and TRBJ1-2; the D is unclear. Trimming shortened V by 7 bases and J by 1 base, and 19 bases separated the two germline ends. The CDR3 consists of 15 residues. From germline, CDR1 is DFQATT and CDR2 SNEGSKA (reference sequence).